These 16 T cell receptor beta chains were sequenced from one sample in a study of CD8 T cells in ankylosing spondylitis. TCRdb used MiXCR to reprocess the 5' RACE reads, holding one entry per CDR3 protein. In the table there are 25,000 or so distinct CDR3 sequences, 7.9% of which are singletons. The sequenced sample consisted of blood. All receptors come from a male donor with ankylosing spondylitis or in good health (not recorded which).

V gene TRBV7-9 combines with J gene TRBJ2-7; D not resolved. The CDR3 has 15 residues. Germline values: CDR1 SEHNR, CDR2 FQNEAQ (reference sequence). The germline V and J ends were trimmed by 4 bases and 3 bases, with 16 bases remaining between them. The CDR3 is CASSSGPKGLYEQYV. CDR3 in DNA: TGTGCCAGCAGCTCAGGACCCAAGGGCCTCTACGAGCAGTACGTC.

This clonotype has only a few counts. This rearrangement joins TRBV5-1 to TRBJ2-2; D not certain. The germline CDR1 and CDR2 sequences are SGHRS and YFSETQ. The CDR3 runs to 13 residues. The V gene lost 4 bases and the J gene lost 4 bases, with 8 bases spanning the gap. The CDR3 is CASSHPVTGELFF. For the CDR3, the DNA is TGCGCCAGCAGCCACCCGGTCACCGGGGAGCTGTTTTTT.

This clonotype was counted ten times or more. The chain couples TRBV29-1 to TRBJ2-5, with TRBD2 as a possible D gene (6 bases). The CDR3 covers 12 residues. V dropped 4 bases and J dropped 4 bases, with 10 bases sitting between them. Germline V CDR1 and CDR2: SQVTM, ANQGSEA. The CDR3 region is CSVVPGGETQYF. Here the CDR3 DNA reads TGCAGCGTTGTTCCCGGGGGAGAGACCCAGTACTTC.

This clonotype was detected many times. This rearrangement joins TRBV5-1 to TRBJ2-7; no clear D. The CDR3 sequence is 13 residues long. With 0 bases removed from V and 6 bases from J, the gap between germline ends came to 10 bases. The germline gives CDR1 SGHRS, CDR2 YFSETQ. This chain's CDR3 is CASSLATSTEQYF. The CDR3 DNA reads TGCGCCAGCAGCTTGGCTACCTCGACCGAGCAGTACTTC.

This clonotype has only a few counts. V gene TRBV5-1 combines with J gene TRBJ2-2, with D possibly being TRBD1 (6 bases). The CDR3 is made up of 15 amino acids. Germline V CDR1 and CDR2: SGHRS, YFSETQ. Deletions cut 4 bases from V and 1 base from J, with 11 bases between. Here the CDR3 DNA reads TGCGCCAGCAGCACGCGGACAGAGAACACCGGGGAGCTGTTTTTT. As protein: CASSTRTENTGELFF.

This clonotype came up a few times. CDR3 amino acids: CASSLGGGAEQYV. Here the CDR3 DNA reads TGCGCCAGCAGCTTGGGCGGGGGAGCCGAGCAGTACGTC. This chain links TRBV5-1 with TRBJ2-7; 7 positions agree with TRBD2. The germline V gene has CDR1 SGHRS and CDR2 YFSETQ. CDR3 size: 13 residues. The trim removed 0 bases at V and 6 bases at J, leaving 3 bases unmatched.

The chain recombines TRBV5-4 with TRBJ2-2; TRBD1 might be the D (5 bases). CDR3 length: 15 residues. V lost 9 bases and J 2 bases, leaving 17 bases between the germline ends. Germline assignment: CDR1 SGHNT and CDR2 YYREEE (reference sequence). The CDR3 here is CATHAPDRNTGELFF. DNA of the CDR3: TGTGCCACCCACGCGCCTGACAGAAACACCGGGGAGCTGTTTTTT.

This sequence joins TRBV20-1 and TRBJ2-4; 11 nucleotides agree with TRBD1. The germline V gene has CDR1 DFQATT and CDR2 SNEGSKA (reference sequence). Trimming cost V 3 bases and J 7 bases; bases outside gene matches: 11. The CDR3 length is 16 residues. CDR3 in amino acids: CSASDSGTGGSNIQYF. The CDR3 DNA is TGCAGTGCTAGTGATTCCGGGACAGGGGGGTCGAACATTCAGTACTTC.

This clonotype showed up many times. The rearrangement uses TRBV7-2 and TRBJ2-3; TRBD1 agrees at 9 bases. The germline V gene encodes CDR1 SGHTA and CDR2 FQGNSA. The CDR3 has 14 amino acids. Germline trimming cut 3 bases from V and 5 bases from J; bases unmatched to any gene: 3. The CDR3: CASSLLTGGDTQYF. The CDR3 nucleotides read TGTGCCAGCAGCTTGTTGACAGGGGGAGATACGCAGTATTTT.

V usage is TRBV12-3 or TRBV12-4 and J usage is TRBJ1-2; 7 bases are a match to TRBD1. The CDR3 length is 16 residues. V dropped 4 bases and J dropped 4; count of bases not matched to a gene: 12. The CDR3 nucleotides are TGTGCCAGCAGTTCTCGATGGGACAGAGGGACCTATGGCTACACCTTC. Translating it yields CASSSRWDRGTYGYTF.

A few counts support this clonotype. CDR3 region: CASSVDVTRTGELFF. Here the CDR3 DNA reads TGTGCCAGCAGCGTAGACGTCACTAGGACCGGGGAGCTGTTTTTT. This chain joins TRBV9 and TRBJ2-2, with D perhaps matching TRBD2 (5 bases). CDR1 is SGDLS, CDR2 YYNGEE, per germline. CDR3 length: 15 residues. V was cut by 0 bases and J by 5 bases, with 11 bases left in between. Combining the CDR3 with reference TRBV9 and TRBJ2-2 gives the whole variable domain DSGVTQTPKHLITATGQRVTLRCSPRSGDLSVYWYQQSLDQGLQFLIQYYNGEERAKGNILERFSAQQFPDLHSELNLSSLELGDSALYFCASSVDVTRTGELFFGEGSRLTVL.

This clonotype qualifies as medium-sized. The rearrangement joins TRBV5-1 to TRBJ1-1; 7 bases line up with TRBD1. The trim removed 4 bases at V and 0 bases at J, leaving 3 bases unmatched. Germline V gene lookup returns CDR1 SGHRS and CDR2 YFSETQ. The length of the CDR3 is 14 residues. CDR3 DNA sequence: TGCGCCAGCAGCCTAGGGACAGTGAACACTGAAGCTTTCTTT. It encodes CASSLGTVNTEAFF. The entire variable domain, with the rest obtained from reference TRBV5-1 and TRBJ1-1, is as follows: KAGVTQTPRYLIKTRGQQVTLSCSPISGHRSVSWYQQTPGQGLQFLFEYFSETQRNKGNFPGRFSGRQFSNSRSEMNVSTLELGDSALYLCASSLGTVNTEAFFGQGTRLTVV.

The rearrangement joins TRBV12-3 or TRBV12-4 to TRBJ2-1; maybe TRBD1 (5 bases). This CDR3 comprises 15 residues. Trimming shortened V by 6 bases and J by 0 bases, and 12 bases separated the two germline ends. CDR3 sequence: CASRPDRASYNEQFF. The CDR3, as DNA: TGTGCCAGCAGGCCTGACAGAGCCTCCTACAATGAGCAGTTCTTC.

This clonotype appeared a few times. The rearrangement links TRBV7-9 to TRBJ1-1; possibly TRBD1 for D (5 bases). V gave up 5 bases and J gave up 7 bases, with 11 bases separating them. Germline lookup yields CDR1 SEHNR and CDR2 FQNEAQ (reference sequence). This CDR3 is built from 12 residues. The CDR3 sequence is CASSAGRNEAFF. In DNA, the CDR3 is TGTGCCAGCAGCGCGGGACGAAATGAAGCTTTCTTT.

The V call is TRBV4-3, the J call TRBJ1-1, with a tentative D call TRBD1 (6 bases). This CDR3 has 12 residues. Germline CDR1 LGHNA, CDR2 YSLEER. Trimming shortened V by 3 bases and J by 7 bases, and 9 bases separated the two germline ends. CDR3: CASSQGASEAFF. The CDR3 coding sequence is TGCGCCAGCAGCCAGGGGGCGAGTGAAGCTTTCTTT.

This clonotype was recorded at least ten times. The chain has TRBV12-3 or TRBV12-4 and TRBJ2-1; 9 nucleotides agree with TRBD2. The CDR3 runs to 15 residues. V lost 2 bases to trimming and J lost 4 bases; unmatched junction nucleotides: 3. CDR3: CASSLLAGRYNEQFF. The CDR3, as DNA: TGTGCCAGCAGTTTACTAGCGGGACGTTACAATGAGCAGTTCTTC.